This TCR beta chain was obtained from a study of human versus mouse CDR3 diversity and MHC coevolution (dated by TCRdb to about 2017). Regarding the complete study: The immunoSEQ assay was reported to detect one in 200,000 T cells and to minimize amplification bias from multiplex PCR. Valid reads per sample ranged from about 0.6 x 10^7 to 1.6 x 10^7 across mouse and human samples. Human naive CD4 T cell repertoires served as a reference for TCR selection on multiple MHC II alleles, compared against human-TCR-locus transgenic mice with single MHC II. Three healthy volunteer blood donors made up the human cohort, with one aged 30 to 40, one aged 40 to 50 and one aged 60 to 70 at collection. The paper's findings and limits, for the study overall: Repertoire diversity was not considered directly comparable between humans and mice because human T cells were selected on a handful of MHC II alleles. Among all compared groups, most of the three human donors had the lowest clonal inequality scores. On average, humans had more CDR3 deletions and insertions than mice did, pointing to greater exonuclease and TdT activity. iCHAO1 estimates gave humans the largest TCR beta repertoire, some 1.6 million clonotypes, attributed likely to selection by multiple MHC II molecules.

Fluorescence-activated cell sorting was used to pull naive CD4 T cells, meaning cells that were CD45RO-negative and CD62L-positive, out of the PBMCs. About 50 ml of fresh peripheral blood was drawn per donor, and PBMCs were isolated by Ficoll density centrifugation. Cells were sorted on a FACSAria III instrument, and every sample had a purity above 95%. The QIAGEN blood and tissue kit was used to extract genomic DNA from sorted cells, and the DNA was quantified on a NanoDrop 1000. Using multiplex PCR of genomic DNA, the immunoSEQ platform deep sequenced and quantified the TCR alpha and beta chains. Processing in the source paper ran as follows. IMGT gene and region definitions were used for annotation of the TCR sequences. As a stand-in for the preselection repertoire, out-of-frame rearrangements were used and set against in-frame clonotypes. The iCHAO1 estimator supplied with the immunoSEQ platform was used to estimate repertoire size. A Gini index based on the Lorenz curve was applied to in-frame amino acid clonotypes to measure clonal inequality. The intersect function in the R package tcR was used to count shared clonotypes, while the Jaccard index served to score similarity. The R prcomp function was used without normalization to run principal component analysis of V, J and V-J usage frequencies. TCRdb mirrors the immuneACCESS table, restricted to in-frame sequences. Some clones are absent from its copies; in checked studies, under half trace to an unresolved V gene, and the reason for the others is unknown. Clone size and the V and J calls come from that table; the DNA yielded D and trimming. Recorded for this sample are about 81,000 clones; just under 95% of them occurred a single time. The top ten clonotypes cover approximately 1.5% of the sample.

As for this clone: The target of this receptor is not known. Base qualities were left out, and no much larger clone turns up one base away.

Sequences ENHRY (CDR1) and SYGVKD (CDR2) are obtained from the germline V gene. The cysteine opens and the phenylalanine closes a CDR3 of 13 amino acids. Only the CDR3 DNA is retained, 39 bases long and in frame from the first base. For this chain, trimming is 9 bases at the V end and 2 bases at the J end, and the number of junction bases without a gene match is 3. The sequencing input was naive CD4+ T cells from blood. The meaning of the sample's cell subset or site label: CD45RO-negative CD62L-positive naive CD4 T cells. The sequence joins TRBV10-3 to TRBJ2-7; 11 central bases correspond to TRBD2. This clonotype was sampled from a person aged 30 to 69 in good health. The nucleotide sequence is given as TGTGCCATTGGGGGACTAGCGGCCTACGAGCAGTACTTC. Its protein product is CAIGGLAAYEQYF.